The clone carrying this T cell receptor beta chain was counted at least ten times. Its specificity is not known. TCRdb fed the 5' RACE reads into MiXCR, producing one record per CDR3 protein. The profile shows some 840,000 distinct CDR3 sequences, about 12% of them singletons. There are 17 residues in the CDR3. Germline lookup yields CDR1 LGHNA and CDR2 YNFKEQ. The ends lost 5 bases at V and 0 bases at J; junction bases unmatched: 9. This record comes from a study of CD8 T cells in ankylosing spondylitis. Study-level points and caveats: Apparently characteristic of ankylosing spondylitis blood was a TCR beta motif (eight highly homologous variants).

The clonotype originates from a male donor with ankylosing spondylitis. The sample was blood, either unsorted or a sorted T cell fraction (not recorded which). V is TRBV4-2 and J is TRBJ2-7; 11 bases line up with TRBD2. CDR3 sequence: CASSEVPGTSGSYEQYF. Here the CDR3 DNA reads TGTGCCAGCAGCGAAGTACCCGGGACTAGCGGCTCCTACGAGCAGTACTTC.